The 22 T cell receptor beta chains reported below all come from one sample, sequenced in a study of cytomegalovirus exposure and HLA in healthy donors. It was with 60 Vbeta and 13 Jbeta primers that the PCR ran. Produced via immunoSEQ multiplex PCR; TCRdb's table is partial and in-frame only. The table includes some 190,000 clones, around 80% detected once. Sequencing used PBMCs. These receptors were collected from a male donor in good health and CMV-seronegative.

The rearrangement uses TRBV19 and TRBJ2-5, with 11 positions matching TRBD2. This CDR3 has 16 residues. The V segment lost 2 bases and the J segment 2 bases; nucleotides outside the gene matches: 4. Germline CDR1 LNHDA, CDR2 SQIVND (reference sequence). The chain's CDR3 is CASSITSGGLQETQYF. The CDR3 DNA is TGTGCCAGTAGTATAACTAGCGGGGGTTTACAAGAGACCCAGTACTTC. Combining the CDR3 with reference TRBV19 and TRBJ2-5 gives the whole variable domain DGGITQSPKYLFRKEGQNVTLSCEQNLNHDAMYWYRQDPGQGLRLIYYSQIVNDFQKGDIAEGYSVSREKKESFPLTVTSAQKNPTAFYLCASSITSGGLQETQYFGPGTRLLVL.

This rearrangement joins TRBV11-3 to TRBJ2-3; 10 bases align to TRBD2. With V trimmed by 5 bases and J by 2 bases, 7 bases remained unmatched. Germline lookup yields CDR1 SGHNT and CDR2 YENEEA. The CDR3 is 16 amino acids. Here the CDR3 DNA reads TGTGCCAGCAGCGCCGTAGCGGGGGGTTCCACAGATACGCAGTATTTT. It encodes CASSAVAGGSTDTQYF.

The chain employs TRBV5-1 and TRBJ2-3, with TRBD2 matching over 9 bases. From germline, CDR1 is SGHRS and CDR2 YFSETQ. CDR3 length: 13 amino acids. V lost 1 base and J lost 6; bases outside the gene matches: 0. As DNA, the CDR3 is TGCGCCAGCAGCTTGAGCGGGAGGGATACGCAGTATTTT. Residues: CASSLSGRDTQYF.

The rearrangement uses TRBV6-5 and TRBJ1-2; 8 bases align to TRBD1. Unmatched junction bases numbered 8, after V lost 8 bases and J lost 6 bases. CDR3 length equals 13 residues. Germline CDR1 and CDR2: MNHEY and SVGAGI. CDR3 protein: CASRPGGADGYTF. CDR3 in DNA: TGTGCCAGCCGACCAGGGGGCGCGGATGGCTACACCTTC.

V is TRBV10-3 and J is TRBJ2-7; 7 nucleotides agree with TRBD1. CDR1 and CDR2 from the germline V gene are ENHRY and SYGVKD. The ends lost 5 bases at V and 0 bases at J; junction bases unmatched: 4. The CDR3 spans 14 residues. CDR3 nucleotide sequence: TGTGCCATCAGTCGGGACAGTTCCTCCTACGAGCAGTACTTC. Amino acids: CAISRDSSSYEQYF.

About this clone: One end of the junction does not line up with germline, which may come from a read error. J is TRBJ2-4 and V is TRBV15; TRBD2 is a possible D gene (7 bases). The CDR3 spans 13 residues. CDR1 is LNHNV, CDR2 YYDKDF, per germline (reference sequence). CDR3 sequence: CATLSGEGNTQYF. DNA of the CDR3: TGTGCCACCCTCTCAGGGGAGGGGAACACTCAGTACTTC.

This clone was observed once. CDR3 DNA: TGCGCCAGCAGCTTGAATGGCCCAGTCTACACCTTC. This codes for CASSLNGPVYTF. V is TRBV5-1 and J is TRBJ1-2; D is unclear. This CDR3 has 12 amino acids. The germline V gene has CDR1 SGHRS and CDR2 YFSETQ. Trimming took 1 base from V and 10 from J, leaving 11 bases between them.

V gene TRBV9 combines with J gene TRBJ1-1; D perhaps matches TRBD1 (6 bases). Germline-derived CDR1 and CDR2 are SGDLS and YYNGEE. Trimming took off 4 bases at V and 4 bases at J, with 17 bases between the two ends. CDR3 length equals 15 residues. CDR3 nucleotides: TGTGCCAGCAGCCCCCAGGGGATGACAACCACTGAAGCTTTCTTT. The encoded protein is CASSPQGMTTTEAFF.

The chain has TRBV6-5 and TRBJ1-6; no clear D gene. This CDR3 comprises 15 residues. Germline loops: CDR1 MNHEY, CDR2 SVGAGI. Trimming shortened V by 5 bases and J by 1 base, and 9 bases separated the two germline ends. The CDR3 nucleotides read TGTGCCAGCAGTCCGTCGACATCCTATAATTCACCCCTCCACTTT. Translated, it gives CASSPSTSYNSPLHF.

CDR3 protein: CASREAKMNTEAFF. The CDR3 bases are TGTGCCAGCAGGGAGGCGAAGATGAACACTGAAGCTTTCTTT. The rearrangement uses TRBV28 and TRBJ1-1, with unresolved D. The CDR3 consists of 14 residues. Trimming pared 6 bases from V and 0 bases from J, leaving 11 bases between. The germline V gene encodes CDR1 MDHEN and CDR2 SYDVKM. The full variable domain, rest sourced from reference TRBV28 and TRBJ1-1, is DVKVTQSSRYLVKRTGEKVFLECVQDMDHENMFWYRQDPGLGLRLIYFSYDVKMKEKGDIPEGYSVSREKKERFSLILESASTNQTSMYLCASREAKMNTEAFFGQGTRLTVV.

The chain links TRBV6-5 to TRBJ2-2; tentative D call: TRBD1 (7 bases). This CDR3 spans 16 amino acids. The V gene lost 1 base and the J gene lost 3 bases, with 12 bases spanning the gap. Germline V CDR1 and CDR2: MNHEY, SVGAGI. CDR3 in DNA: TGTGCCAGCAGTTACTGGGAGGACAGGTACACCGGGGAGCTGTTTTTT. Amino acid sequence: CASSYWEDRYTGELFF.

CDR3 sequence (DNA): TGCGCCAGCAGCCACGGGACTAGCGGGAGGGCCCTCTACGAGCAGTACTTC. It translates to CASSHGTSGRALYEQYF. This chain joins TRBV4-1 and TRBJ2-7, with 16 bases fitting TRBD2. Germline loops: CDR1 MGHRA, CDR2 YSYEKL. Unmatched junction bases numbered 5, after V lost 3 bases and J lost 3 bases. This CDR3 has 17 residues.

The chain couples TRBV4-3 to TRBJ2-3; the match to TRBD1 covers 8 bases. From germline, CDR1 is LGHNA and CDR2 YSLEER. The V segment lost 0 bases and the J segment 5 bases; nucleotides outside the gene matches: 7. This CDR3 comprises 16 residues. CDR3 bases: TGCGCCAGCAGCCAAGATCAAGGGACAGGAATAGATACGCAGTATTTT. Translation: CASSQDQGTGIDTQYF.

The V gene is TRBV28, the J gene TRBJ1-1, with D possibly being TRBD1 (6 bases). V was clipped by 2 bases and J by 6 bases, with 10 bases between them. The CDR3 runs to 13 residues. CDR1 MDHEN and CDR2 SYDVKM come from the germline V gene. The CDR3, as DNA: TGTGCCAGCAGTTTACTGGACAGATCTGAAGCTTTCTTT. This encodes CASSLLDRSEAFF. Looking up the rest from reference TRBV28 and TRBJ1-1 gives the full variable domain: DVKVTQSSRYLVKRTGEKVFLECVQDMDHENMFWYRQDPGLGLRLIYFSYDVKMKEKGDIPEGYSVSREKKERFSLILESASTNQTSMYLCASSLLDRSEAFFGQGTRLTVV.

The J gene is TRBJ2-3, the V gene TRBV7-3, with a possible D match to TRBD1 (6 bases). Trimming took off 4 bases at V and 5 bases at J, with 13 bases between the two ends. The CDR3 has 14 residues. Germline values: CDR1 SGHTA, CDR2 FQGTGA. CDR3 residues: CASSSQGQIDTQYF. The CDR3 DNA reads as TGTGCCAGCAGCTCCCAGGGACAAATAGATACGCAGTATTTT.

The genes are TRBV5-4 and TRBJ2-7; 9 bases are shared with TRBD1. This CDR3 spans 15 amino acids. Germline V gene data show CDR1 as SGHNT and CDR2 as YYREEE (reference sequence). With 3 bases clipped from V and 2 bases from J, the junction kept 6 bases outside the gene matches. The CDR3 region is CASSSRDRDPYEQYF. CDR3 in DNA: TGTGCCAGCAGCTCCCGGGACAGGGATCCCTACGAGCAGTACTTC.

This chain joins TRBV6-1 and TRBJ2-1; TRBD2 is a possible D gene (6 bases). The CDR3 is made up of 17 amino acids. Germline V gives CDR1 MNHNS, CDR2 SASEGT. Trimming removed 0 bases from V and 6 bases from J, with 18 bases in between. In DNA, the CDR3 is TGTGCCAGCAGTGAAGCGCTTCTCCCCCTGGGAGGCAATGAGCAGTTCTTC. This sequence encodes CASSEALLPLGGNEQFF.

V and J are TRBV6-1 and TRBJ1-3, with D possibly matching TRBD1 (5 bases). This CDR3 is 16 amino acids long. Between the trimmed V and J ends, which lost 4 bases and 2 bases, there was a span of 15 bases. In germline, CDR1 is MNHNS, CDR2 SASEGT. The CDR3 protein is CASSASLAGTGNTIYF. The CDR3 DNA reads TGTGCCAGCAGTGCATCCTTGGCAGGGACTGGAAACACCATATATTTT.

The gene calls are TRBV6-5 and TRBJ2-1; D perhaps matches TRBD1 (6 bases). CDR1 MNHEY and CDR2 SVGAGI come from the germline V gene. V was cut by 8 bases and J by 5 bases, with 19 bases left in between. This CDR3 is built from 15 residues. CDR3 loop: CASGPDSSPHNEQFF. CDR3 DNA sequence: TGTGCCAGCGGCCCGGACAGTAGCCCCCACAATGAGCAGTTCTTC.

The V gene is TRBV28, the J gene TRBJ2-7; D may be TRBD1 (5 bases). Between the trimmed V and J ends, which lost 6 bases and 4 bases, there was a span of 10 bases. Germline values: CDR1 MDHEN, CDR2 SYDVKM. CDR3 length: 12 residues. CDR3 loop: CASSSRQYEQYF. DNA for the CDR3: TGTGCCAGCAGCTCTCGACAGTACGAGCAGTACTTC.

Concerning this clone: The identical CDR3 is also encoded by other nucleotide sequences in the sample. The rearrangement uses TRBV23-1 and TRBJ1-2; TRBD1 matches 10 bases. TRBV23-1 is treated as an ORF (open reading frame) with a function not yet certain. The CDR3 extends over 14 amino acids. V lost 4 bases and J lost 4; bases outside the gene matches: 3. CDR3 in DNA: TGCGCCAGCAGTCTCCGGGACAGGGGCTATGGCTACACCTTC. Translated, it gives CASSLRDRGYGYTF.

The chain uses TRBV21-1 and TRBJ1-1; the table names TRBD1, a call not compared with the DNA. TRBV21-1 is tagged as a pseudogene. The CDR3 has 18 amino acids. The CDR3 sequence: CASTVPRKTGGAYTEAFF. CDR3 DNA: TGTGCCAGCACCGTACCAAGAAAAACAGGGGGCGCCTACACTGAAGCTTTCTTT.